This TCR beta chain was identified during a study of T cell changes during pregnancy in multiple sclerosis. This table comes from immunoSEQ multiplex PCR, and its TCRdb copy is limited to in-frame clones, with some not included. The sample yields 65,000 to 75,000 clones, about nine tenths seen once. Germline CDR1 is MGHRA and CDR2 is YSYEKL. This CDR3 spans 14 amino acids. The germline V and J ends were trimmed by 0 bases and 3 bases, with 8 bases remaining between them. Specimen: peripheral blood, collected after pregnancy. The TCR sequence derives from a female donor in good health, enrolled as a control in a pregnancy study. The chain joins TRBV4-1 to TRBJ1-2, with a possible D match to TRBD1 (5 bases). The CDR3 spells CASSQEIQDYGYTF. The CDR3 DNA follows: TGCGCCAGCAGCCAAGAGATACAGGACTATGGCTACACCTTC.